Here is one TCR beta chain with its context. Its antigen remains unidentified. These data come from a study of Graves' ophthalmopathy and Graves' hyperthyroidism. At the level of the study: Over 18 months of follow-up, stable hyperthyroidism required that no ophthalmopathy appear.

The sequenced template was RNA, covering the TCR beta CDR3 region. RT-PCR in the first round used HTBI primers; a second-round multiplex PCR followed. TCRdb recomputed calls from the multiplex PCR reads with MiXCR, one row per CDR3 protein. The sample comprises about 550,000 distinct CDR3 sequences, 39% of which are singletons, and about 4.1% rests with the top ten. People with hyperthyroidism were aged 18 to 65 and newly diagnosed, under 2 months' duration. Excluded were patients with other autoimmune diseases, uncontrolled infections, pregnancy or lactation. From germline, CDR1 is ENHRY and CDR2 SYGVKD. There are 13 residues in the CDR3. The ends were cut back, 0 bases at V and 4 bases at J, with 6 bases in the middle. Whole-study findings and limits: The authors also found most expanded thyroid clonotypes above 0.001 frequency in blood.

Material for sequencing was peripheral blood or thyroid tissue (not recorded which). This sequence originates from an adult man with Graves' hyperthyroidism. The chain has TRBV10-3 and TRBJ1-2; D is unresolved. CDR3 DNA: TGTGCCATCAGTGAGTCGGGAGGCTATGGCTACACCTTC. This sequence encodes CAISESGGYGYTF.